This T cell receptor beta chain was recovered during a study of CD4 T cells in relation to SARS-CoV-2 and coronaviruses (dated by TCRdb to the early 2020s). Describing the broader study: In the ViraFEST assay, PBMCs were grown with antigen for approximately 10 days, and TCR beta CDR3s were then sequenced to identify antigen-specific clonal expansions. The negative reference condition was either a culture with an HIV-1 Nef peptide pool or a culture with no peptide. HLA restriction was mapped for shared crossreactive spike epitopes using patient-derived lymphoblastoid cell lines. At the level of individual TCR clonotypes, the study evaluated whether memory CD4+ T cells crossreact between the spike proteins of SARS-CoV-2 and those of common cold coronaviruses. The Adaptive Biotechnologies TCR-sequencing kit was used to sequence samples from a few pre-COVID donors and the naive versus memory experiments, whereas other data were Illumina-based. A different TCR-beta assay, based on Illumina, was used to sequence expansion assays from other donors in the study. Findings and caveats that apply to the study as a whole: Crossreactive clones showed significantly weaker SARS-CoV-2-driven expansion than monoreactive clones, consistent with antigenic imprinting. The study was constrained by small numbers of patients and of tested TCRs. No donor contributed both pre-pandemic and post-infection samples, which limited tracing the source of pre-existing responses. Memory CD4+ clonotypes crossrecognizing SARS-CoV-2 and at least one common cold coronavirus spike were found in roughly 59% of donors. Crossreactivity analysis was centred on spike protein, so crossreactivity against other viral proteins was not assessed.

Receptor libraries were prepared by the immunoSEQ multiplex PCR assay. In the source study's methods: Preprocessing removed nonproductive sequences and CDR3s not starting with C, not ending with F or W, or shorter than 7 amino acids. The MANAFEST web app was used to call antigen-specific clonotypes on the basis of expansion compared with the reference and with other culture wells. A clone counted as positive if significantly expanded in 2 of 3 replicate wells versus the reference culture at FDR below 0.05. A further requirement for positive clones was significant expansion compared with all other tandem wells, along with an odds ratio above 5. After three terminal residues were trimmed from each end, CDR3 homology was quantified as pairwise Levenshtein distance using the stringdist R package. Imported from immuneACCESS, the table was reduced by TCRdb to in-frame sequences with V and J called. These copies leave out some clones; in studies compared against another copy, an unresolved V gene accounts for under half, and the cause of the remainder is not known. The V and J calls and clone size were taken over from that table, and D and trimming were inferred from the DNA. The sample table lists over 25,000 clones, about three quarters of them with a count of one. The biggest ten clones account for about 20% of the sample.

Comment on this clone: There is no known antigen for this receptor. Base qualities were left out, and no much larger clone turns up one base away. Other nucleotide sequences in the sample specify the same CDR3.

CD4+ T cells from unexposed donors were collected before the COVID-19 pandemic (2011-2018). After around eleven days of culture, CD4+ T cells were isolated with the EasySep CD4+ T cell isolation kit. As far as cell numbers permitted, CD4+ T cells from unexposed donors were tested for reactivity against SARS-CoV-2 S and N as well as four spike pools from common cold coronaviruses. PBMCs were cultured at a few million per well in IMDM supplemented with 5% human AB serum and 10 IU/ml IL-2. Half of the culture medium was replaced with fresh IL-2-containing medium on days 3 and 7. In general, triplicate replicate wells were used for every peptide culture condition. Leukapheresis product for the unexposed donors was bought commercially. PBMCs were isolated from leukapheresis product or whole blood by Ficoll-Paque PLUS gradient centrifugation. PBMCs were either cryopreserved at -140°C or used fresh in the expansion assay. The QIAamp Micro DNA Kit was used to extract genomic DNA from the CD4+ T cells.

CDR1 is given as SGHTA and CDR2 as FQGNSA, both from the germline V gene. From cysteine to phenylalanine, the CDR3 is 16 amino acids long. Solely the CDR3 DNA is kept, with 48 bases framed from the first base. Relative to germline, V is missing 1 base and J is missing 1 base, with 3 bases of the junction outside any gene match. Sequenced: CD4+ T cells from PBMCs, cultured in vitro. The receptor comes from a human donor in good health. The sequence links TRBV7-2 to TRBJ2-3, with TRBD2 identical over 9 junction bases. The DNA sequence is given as TGTGCCAGCAGCTTAGGAGAGCGGGGGGGCACAGATACGCAGTATTTT. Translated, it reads CASSLGERGGTDTQYF.